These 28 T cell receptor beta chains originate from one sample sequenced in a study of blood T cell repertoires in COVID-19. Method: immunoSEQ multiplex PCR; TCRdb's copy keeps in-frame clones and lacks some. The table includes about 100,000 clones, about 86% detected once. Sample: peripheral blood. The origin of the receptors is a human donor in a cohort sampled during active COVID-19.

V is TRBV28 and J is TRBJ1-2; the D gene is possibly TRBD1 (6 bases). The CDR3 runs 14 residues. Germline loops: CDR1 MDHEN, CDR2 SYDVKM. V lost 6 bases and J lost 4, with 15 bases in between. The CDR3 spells CASRPFSGAYGYTF. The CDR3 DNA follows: TGTGCCAGCAGGCCGTTTTCAGGGGCCTATGGCTACACCTTC.

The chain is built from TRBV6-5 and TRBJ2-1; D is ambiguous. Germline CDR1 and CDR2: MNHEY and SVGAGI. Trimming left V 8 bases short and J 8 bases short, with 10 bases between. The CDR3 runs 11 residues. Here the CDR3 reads CASQSLDEQFF. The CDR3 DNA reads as TGTGCCAGCCAGTCTCTCGATGAGCAGTTCTTC.

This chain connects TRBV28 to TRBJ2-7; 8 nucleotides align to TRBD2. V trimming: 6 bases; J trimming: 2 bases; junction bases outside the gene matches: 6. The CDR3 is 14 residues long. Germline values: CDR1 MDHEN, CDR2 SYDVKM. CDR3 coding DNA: TGTGCCAGCAGCGTCGGGGGGGGTACCTACGAGCAGTACTTC. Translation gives CASSVGGGTYEQYF.

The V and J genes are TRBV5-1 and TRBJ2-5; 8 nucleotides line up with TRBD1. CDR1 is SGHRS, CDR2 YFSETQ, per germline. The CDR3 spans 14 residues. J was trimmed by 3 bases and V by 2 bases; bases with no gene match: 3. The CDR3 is CASSFDRGEETQYF. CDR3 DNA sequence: TGCGCCAGCAGCTTCGACAGGGGCGAAGAGACCCAGTACTTC.

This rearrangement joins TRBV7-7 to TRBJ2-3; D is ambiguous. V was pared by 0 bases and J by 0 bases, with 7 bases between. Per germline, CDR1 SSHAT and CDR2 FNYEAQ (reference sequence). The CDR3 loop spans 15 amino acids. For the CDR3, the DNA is TGTGCCAGCAGCTTAGCCGACGGGAGCACAGATACGCAGTATTTT. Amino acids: CASSLADGSTDTQYF.

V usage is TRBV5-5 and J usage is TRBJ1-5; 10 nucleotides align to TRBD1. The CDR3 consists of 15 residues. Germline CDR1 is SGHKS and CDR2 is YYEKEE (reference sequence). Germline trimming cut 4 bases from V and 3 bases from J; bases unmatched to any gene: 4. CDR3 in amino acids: CASSRGQGINQPQHF. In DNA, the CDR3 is TGTGCCAGCAGCAGGGGACAGGGGATCAATCAGCCCCAGCATTTT.

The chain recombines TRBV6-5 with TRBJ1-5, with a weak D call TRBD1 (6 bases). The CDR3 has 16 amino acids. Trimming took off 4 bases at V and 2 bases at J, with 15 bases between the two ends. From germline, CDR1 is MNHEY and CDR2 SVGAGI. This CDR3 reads CASSLQWGPGNQPQHF. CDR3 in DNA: TGTGCCAGCAGTTTGCAGTGGGGGCCTGGCAATCAGCCCCAGCATTTT.

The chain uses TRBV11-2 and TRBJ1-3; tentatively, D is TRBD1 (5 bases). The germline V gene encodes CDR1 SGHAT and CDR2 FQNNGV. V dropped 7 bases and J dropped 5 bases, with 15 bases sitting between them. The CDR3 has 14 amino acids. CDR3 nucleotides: TGTGCCAGCAAGGCGGGGGACGGGCGAAACACCATATATTTT. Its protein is CASKAGDGRNTIYF.

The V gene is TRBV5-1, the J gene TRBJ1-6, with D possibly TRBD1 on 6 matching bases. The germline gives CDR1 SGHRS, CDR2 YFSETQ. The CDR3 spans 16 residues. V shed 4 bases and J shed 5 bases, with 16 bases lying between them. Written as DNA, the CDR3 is TGCGCCAGCAGCCAGCAAGGACAGCAAAATAATTCACCCCTCCACTTT. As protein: CASSQQGQQNNSPLHF.

CDR3 sequence reads: CASGTRNSPLHF. As DNA, the CDR3 is TGTGCCAGCGGAACTAGGAATTCACCCCTCCACTTT. The genes are TRBV7-2 and TRBJ1-6; D not certain. V gave up 8 bases and J gave up 7 bases, with 9 bases separating them. The CDR3 runs 12 residues. CDR1 is SGHTA and CDR2 is FQGNSA in the germline V gene.

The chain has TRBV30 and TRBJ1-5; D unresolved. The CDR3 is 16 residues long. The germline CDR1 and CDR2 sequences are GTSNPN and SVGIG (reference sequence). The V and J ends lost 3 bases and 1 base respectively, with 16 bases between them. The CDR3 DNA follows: TGTGCCTGGAGCCGCCGAGGAGGTGGCAGCAATCAGCCCCAGCATTTT. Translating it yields CAWSRRGGGSNQPQHF.

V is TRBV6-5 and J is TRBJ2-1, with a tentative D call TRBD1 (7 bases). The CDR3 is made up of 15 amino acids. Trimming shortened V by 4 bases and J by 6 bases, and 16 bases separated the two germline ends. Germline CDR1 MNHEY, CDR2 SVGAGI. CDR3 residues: CASSFRGDVGNEQFF. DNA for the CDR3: TGTGCCAGCAGTTTCAGGGGGGACGTAGGCAATGAGCAGTTCTTC.

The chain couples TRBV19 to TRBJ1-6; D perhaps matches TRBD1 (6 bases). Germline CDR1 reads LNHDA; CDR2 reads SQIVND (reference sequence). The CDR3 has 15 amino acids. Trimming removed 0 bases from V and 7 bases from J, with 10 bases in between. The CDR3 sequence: CASSIEDRPNSPLHF. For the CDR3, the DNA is TGTGCCAGTAGTATAGAAGACAGGCCGAATTCACCCCTCCACTTT. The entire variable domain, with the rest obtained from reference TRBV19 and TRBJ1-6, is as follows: DGGITQSPKYLFRKEGQNVTLSCEQNLNHDAMYWYRQDPGQGLRLIYYSQIVNDFQKGDIAEGYSVSREKKESFPLTVTSAQKNPTAFYLCASSIEDRPNSPLHFGNGTRLTVT.

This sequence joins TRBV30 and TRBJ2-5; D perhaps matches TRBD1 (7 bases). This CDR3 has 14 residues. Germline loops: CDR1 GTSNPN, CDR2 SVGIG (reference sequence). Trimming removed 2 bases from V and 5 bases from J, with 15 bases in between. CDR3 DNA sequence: TGTGCCTGGAGTCCGACCGCAGGGGGGGAGACCCAGTACTTC. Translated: CAWSPTAGGETQYF.

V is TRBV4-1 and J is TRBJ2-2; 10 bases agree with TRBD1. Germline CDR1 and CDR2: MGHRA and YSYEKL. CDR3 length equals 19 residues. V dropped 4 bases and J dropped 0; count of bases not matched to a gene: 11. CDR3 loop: CASSRTALGQGSNTGELFF. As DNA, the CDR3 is TGCGCCAGCAGCCGAACAGCCCTGGGACAGGGGTCGAACACCGGGGAGCTGTTTTTT.

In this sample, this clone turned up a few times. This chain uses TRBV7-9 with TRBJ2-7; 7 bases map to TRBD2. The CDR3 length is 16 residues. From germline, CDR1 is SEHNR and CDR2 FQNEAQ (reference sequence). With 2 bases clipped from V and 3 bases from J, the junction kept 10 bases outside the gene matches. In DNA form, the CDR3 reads TGTGCCAGCAGCTTAAACGGGAGGCCCGCAAGCTACGAGCAGTACTTC. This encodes CASSLNGRPASYEQYF.

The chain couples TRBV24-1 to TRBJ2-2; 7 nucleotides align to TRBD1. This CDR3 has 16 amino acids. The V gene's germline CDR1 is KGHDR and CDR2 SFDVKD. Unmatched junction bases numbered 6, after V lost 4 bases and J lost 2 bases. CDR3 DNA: TGTGCCACCAGTGACATAGACAGGGATAACACCGGGGAGCTGTTTTTT. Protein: CATSDIDRDNTGELFF.

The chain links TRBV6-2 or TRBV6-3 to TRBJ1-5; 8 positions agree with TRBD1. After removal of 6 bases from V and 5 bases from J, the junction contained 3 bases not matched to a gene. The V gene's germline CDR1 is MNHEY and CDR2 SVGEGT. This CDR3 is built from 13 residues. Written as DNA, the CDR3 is TGTGCCAGCAGCGACAGGGGCGATCAGCCCCAGCATTTT. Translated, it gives CASSDRGDQPQHF.

The CDR3 DNA is TGTGCCAGCTCACCACAAAGCGGGAGTTCCTACGAGCAGTACTTC. It encodes CASSPQSGSSYEQYF. This chain links TRBV18 with TRBJ2-7; 8 bases map to TRBD2. The CDR3 loop spans 15 amino acids. The V segment lost 1 base and the J segment 1 base; nucleotides outside the gene matches: 3. The germline V gene encodes CDR1 KGHSH and CDR2 LQKENI.

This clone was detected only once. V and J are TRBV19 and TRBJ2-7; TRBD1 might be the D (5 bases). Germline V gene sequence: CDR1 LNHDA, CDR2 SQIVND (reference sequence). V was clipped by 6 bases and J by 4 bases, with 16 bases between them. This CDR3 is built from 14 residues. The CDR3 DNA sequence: TGTGCCAGTAGGAAGGGTGGGGCCGATTACGAGCAGTACTTC. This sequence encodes CASRKGGADYEQYF. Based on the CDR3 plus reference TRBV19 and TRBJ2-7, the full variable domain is DGGITQSPKYLFRKEGQNVTLSCEQNLNHDAMYWYRQDPGQGLRLIYYSQIVNDFQKGDIAEGYSVSREKKESFPLTVTSAQKNPTAFYLCASRKGGADYEQYFGPGTRLTVT.

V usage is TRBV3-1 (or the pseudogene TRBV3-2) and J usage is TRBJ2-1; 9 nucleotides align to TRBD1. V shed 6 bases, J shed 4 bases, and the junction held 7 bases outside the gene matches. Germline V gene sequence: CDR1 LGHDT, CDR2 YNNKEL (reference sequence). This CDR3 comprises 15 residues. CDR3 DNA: TGTGCCAGCAGGAGGACAGGGGCCGATTACAATGAGCAGTTCTTC. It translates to CASRRTGADYNEQFF.

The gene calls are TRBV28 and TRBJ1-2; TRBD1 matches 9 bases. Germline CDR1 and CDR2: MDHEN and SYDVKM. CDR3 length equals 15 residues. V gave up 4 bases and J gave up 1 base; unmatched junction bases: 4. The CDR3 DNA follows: TGTGCCAGCAGTTCACCGGGACAGGGTAACTATGGCTACACCTTC. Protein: CASSSPGQGNYGYTF.

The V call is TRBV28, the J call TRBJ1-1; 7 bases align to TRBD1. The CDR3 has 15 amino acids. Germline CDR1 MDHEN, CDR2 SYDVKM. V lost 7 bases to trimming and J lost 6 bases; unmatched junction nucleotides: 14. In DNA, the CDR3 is TGTGCCAGCAACCTCCCGGGACAGCCTGATTCTGAAGCTTTCTTT. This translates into CASNLPGQPDSEAFF.

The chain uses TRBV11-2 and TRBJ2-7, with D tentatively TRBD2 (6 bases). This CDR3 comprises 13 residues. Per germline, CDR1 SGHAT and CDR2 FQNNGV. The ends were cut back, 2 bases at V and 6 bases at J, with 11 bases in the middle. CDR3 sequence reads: CASSLTLEGEQYF. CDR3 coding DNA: TGTGCCAGCAGCTTAACATTGGAGGGCGAGCAGTACTTC.

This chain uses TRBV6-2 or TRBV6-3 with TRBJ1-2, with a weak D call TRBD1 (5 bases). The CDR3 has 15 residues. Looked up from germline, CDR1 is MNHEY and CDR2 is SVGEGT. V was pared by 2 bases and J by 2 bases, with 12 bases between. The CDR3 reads CASSYRPDRNYGYTF. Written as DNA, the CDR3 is TGTGCCAGCAGTTACCGCCCCGACAGAAACTATGGCTACACCTTC.

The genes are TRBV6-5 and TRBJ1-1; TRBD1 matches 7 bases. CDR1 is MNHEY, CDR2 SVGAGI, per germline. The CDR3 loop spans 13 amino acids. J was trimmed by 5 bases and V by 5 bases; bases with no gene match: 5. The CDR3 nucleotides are TGTGCCAGCAGTAGGGACAGAGGAACTGAAGCTTTCTTT. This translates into CASSRDRGTEAFF.

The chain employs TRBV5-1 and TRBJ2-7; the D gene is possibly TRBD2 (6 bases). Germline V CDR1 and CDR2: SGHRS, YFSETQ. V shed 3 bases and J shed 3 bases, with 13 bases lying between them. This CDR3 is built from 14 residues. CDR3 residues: CASSSEGRDYEQYF. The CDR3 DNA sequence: TGCGCCAGCAGCTCCGAGGGGCGGGACTACGAGCAGTACTTC.

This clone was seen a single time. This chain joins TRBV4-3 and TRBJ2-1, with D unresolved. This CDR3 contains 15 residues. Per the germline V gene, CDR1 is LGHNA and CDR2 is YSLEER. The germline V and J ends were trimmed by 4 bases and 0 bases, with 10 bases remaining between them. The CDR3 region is CASSRSITSYNEQFF. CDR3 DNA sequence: TGCGCCAGCAGCCGGAGCATCACCTCCTACAATGAGCAGTTCTTC.